This TCR beta chain was captured by sequencing in a study of T cell repertoires in cytomegalovirus infection. Across the study: Recently identified HLA-C-restricted CMV epitopes and well-studied HLA-B-restricted CMV epitopes were used by the study.

On this clonotype: As yet, its antigen is unknown.

TCRdb re-called the reads with MiXCR, one entry per CDR3 protein. The sample holds about 830,000 distinct CDR3 sequences, less than 35% seen once. Sequencing used cultured CD8+ T cells from PBMCs, obtained from culture after CMV antigen stimulation. The sequence was collected from a human donor in good health (CMV status not recorded). Some clones in this sample may be carry-over from other donors' samples.

The CDR3 loop is CASSPGTGPSHF. CDR3 nucleotides: TGTGCCAGCAGCCCCGGGACAGGCCCCAGCCACTTT. This chain uses TRBV5-4 with TRBJ1-6; 8 bases are a match to TRBD1. CDR3 length: 12 residues. Germline V gives CDR1 SGHNT, CDR2 YYREEE (reference sequence). The trim removed 4 bases at V and 18 bases at J, leaving 9 bases unmatched.